The clone carrying this T cell receptor beta chain has only a few counts. Looked up from germline, CDR1 is MDHEN and CDR2 is SYDVKM. The CDR3 covers 16 residues. V was shortened by 2 bases and J by 3 bases, with 16 bases between the two germline ends. This entry belongs to a study of T cell responses to AZD1222 COVID-19 vaccine. Clones were read by immunoSEQ multiplex PCR, and TCRdb kept only the in-frame ones, dropping some. This sample has 150,000 or so clones, with 85% to 95% found just once. The clonotype comes from an adult in good health. V and J are TRBV28 and TRBJ1-1, with a possible D match to TRBD1 (5 bases). Sequencing was performed on peripheral blood, taken on day 0 of AZD1222 vaccination. CDR3 sequence (DNA): TGTGCCAGCAGTTTAGCCGTAAGCCTGGGGGACACTGAAGCTTTCTTT. Protein: CASSLAVSLGDTEAFF.